The next 13 T cell receptor beta chains were all read from a single sample in a study of T cell responses to AZD1222 COVID-19 vaccine. This table comes from immunoSEQ multiplex PCR, and its TCRdb copy is limited to in-frame clones, with some not included. The repertoire holds about 130,000 clones, with 90% as singletons. The sample was peripheral blood, taken on day 0 of AZD1222 vaccination. Receptor source: an adult in good health.

This clone has a single count. V is TRBV6-2 or TRBV6-3 and J is TRBJ1-6; tentative D call: TRBD1 (6 bases). Trimming pared 6 bases from V and 8 bases from J, leaving 17 bases between. Germline V lookup: CDR1 MNHEY, CDR2 SVGEGT. This CDR3 spans 15 amino acids. The CDR3 is CASSPGPWGHSPLHF. The CDR3 DNA reads TGTGCCAGCAGCCCGGGACCCTGGGGGCATTCACCCCTCCACTTT.

The rearrangement joins TRBV19 to TRBJ1-1; maybe TRBD1 (6 bases). With 3 bases removed from V and 0 bases from J, the gap between germline ends came to 8 bases. The germline CDR1 and CDR2 sequences are LNHDA and SQIVND (reference sequence). This CDR3 contains 14 residues. The CDR3 loop is CASSIWDMNTEAFF. The CDR3 DNA reads as TGTGCCAGTAGTATTTGGGACATGAACACTGAAGCTTTCTTT.

The chain combines TRBV11-2 with TRBJ1-2, with D perhaps TRBD1 (5 bases). V shed 6 bases and J shed 4 bases, with 24 bases lying between them. Germline CDR1 and CDR2: SGHAT and FQNNGV. The CDR3 spans 17 residues. CDR3 region: CASSNSSRGAQGYGYTF. The CDR3 DNA reads TGTGCCAGCAGTAATAGTTCAAGGGGCGCGCAGGGCTATGGCTACACCTTC.

This clone has just a few counts. The chain uses TRBV2 and TRBJ1-5; TRBD1 might be the D (5 bases). In germline, CDR1 is SNHLY, CDR2 FYNNEI. This CDR3 has 14 amino acids. The V and J ends lost 3 bases and 3 bases respectively, with 9 bases between them. This CDR3 reads CASSDRANNQPQHF. DNA of the CDR3: TGTGCCAGCAGTGACAGGGCCAACAATCAGCCCCAGCATTTT.

This rearrangement joins TRBV4-2 to TRBJ2-5; 12 positions match TRBD2. V lost 1 base to trimming and J lost 5 bases; unmatched junction nucleotides: 5. Germline CDR1 LGHNA, CDR2 YNFKEQ. The CDR3 has 16 residues. In nucleotides, the CDR3 is TGTGCCAGCAGCCAAGCCCTAGCGGGGGGGCAGGAGACCCAGTACTTC. Translation gives CASSQALAGGQETQYF.

In its sample, this clone was seen once. The V call is TRBV5-8, the J call TRBJ1-3, with 7 nucleotides matching TRBD1. CDR1 is SGHTS, CDR2 YDEGEE, per germline. This CDR3 has 16 amino acids. J gave up 0 bases and V 2 bases, and 5 bases lay outside the gene matches. The CDR3 here is CASSFGDRPSGNTIYF. CDR3 sequence (DNA): TGTGCCAGCAGCTTCGGGGACAGACCCTCTGGAAACACCATATATTTT.

The chain is built from TRBV3-1 (or the pseudogene TRBV3-2) and TRBJ1-3; unclear D gene. Germline V CDR1 and CDR2: LGHDT, YNNKEL (reference sequence). This CDR3 contains 15 residues. Trimming took off 0 bases at V and 5 bases at J, with 11 bases between the two ends. CDR3 residues: CASSQDRAARNTIYF. Here the CDR3 DNA reads TGTGCCAGCAGCCAAGATCGGGCAGCCCGAAACACCATATATTTT.

This clone appeared once. The chain employs TRBV5-1 and TRBJ1-4, with TRBD1 as a possible D gene (5 bases). CDR1 and CDR2 from the germline V gene are SGHRS and YFSETQ. CDR3 size: 16 residues. Trimming removed 0 bases at V and 12 bases at J, with 21 bases between. The CDR3 nucleotides are TGCGCCAGCAGCTTGGGAGGTCACCGGGACCCTGTGGAACTGTTTTTT. It specifies CASSLGGHRDPVELFF.

The J gene is TRBJ2-7, the V gene TRBV10-3; maybe TRBD1 (5 bases). Trimming took off 3 bases at V and 5 bases at J, with 11 bases between the two ends. From germline, CDR1 is ENHRY and CDR2 SYGVKD. The CDR3 is 13 amino acids. CDR3 protein: CAISDIGADEQYF. The CDR3 bases are TGTGCCATCAGTGATATAGGGGCGGACGAGCAGTACTTC.

The chain is built from TRBV30 and TRBJ1-5; TRBD1 agrees at 12 bases. This CDR3 spans 14 amino acids. Germline assignment: CDR1 GTSNPN and CDR2 SVGIG (reference sequence). V dropped 1 base and J dropped 6; count of bases not matched to a gene: 1. The CDR3 region is CAWSEGQGAQPQHF. Written as DNA, the CDR3 is TGTGCCTGGAGTGAGGGACAGGGGGCTCAGCCCCAGCATTTT.

The gene calls are TRBV28 and TRBJ1-2; D perhaps matches TRBD1 (5 bases). Germline loops: CDR1 MDHEN, CDR2 SYDVKM. CDR3 length equals 11 residues. Trimming took 7 bases from V and 8 from J, leaving 11 bases between them. The CDR3 bases are TGTGCCAGCATCGGAGGGGACGGCTACACCTTC. Its protein is CASIGGDGYTF.

The V call is TRBV5-1, the J call TRBJ2-2; 8 bases align to TRBD1. This CDR3 region has 17 residues. V lost 6 bases and J lost 5; bases outside the gene matches: 15. Germline CDR1 is SGHRS and CDR2 is YFSETQ. The CDR3, as DNA: TGCGCCAGCACCCCGAGGGGGCAGGGGGCAGGTACCGGGGAGCTGTTTTTT. The encoded protein is CASTPRGQGAGTGELFF.

This clone was observed a handful of times. V gene TRBV4-2 combines with J gene TRBJ2-3, with 9 bases identical to TRBD1. The germline V gene has CDR1 LGHNA and CDR2 YNFKEQ. The J segment lost 6 bases and the V segment lost 0 bases, leaving 7 bases of the junction unmatched. The CDR3 runs 16 residues. This chain's CDR3 is CASSQDLGQGSDTQYF. CDR3 DNA: TGTGCCAGCAGCCAAGATCTAGGACAGGGGTCGGATACGCAGTATTTT.